The sample holds a few counts of the clone carrying this T cell receptor beta chain. The sample comes from a study of metastatic and nonmetastatic thyroid tumors. TCRdb reassembled clones from the PCR reads with MiXCR. The table includes about 16,000 clones, roughly a quarter detected once. This CDR3 region has 15 residues. V shed 0 bases and J 7 bases; nucleotides not matched to a gene: 3. Prior to thyroid surgery, none of the patients had received any treatment. This TCR was recovered from a male donor with papillary thyroid cancer or a benign thyroid nodule (not recorded which). Some clones in this sample may be carry-over from other donors' samples. The sequenced material came from tumor tissue. This chain links TRBV12-3 or TRBV12-4 with TRBJ2-1; 10 positions match TRBD1. CDR3 loop: CASSLAGQGGNEQFF. The CDR3, as DNA: TGTGCCAGCAGTTTAGCAGGACAGGGGGGGAATGAGCAGTTCTTC.